The rows below give T cell receptor beta chains drawn from one sample of a study of blood T cell repertoires in COVID-19. TCRdb's copy holds only in-frame clones and misses some; the assay was immunoSEQ multiplex PCR. The top ten clones hold 3.3% of a sample with hundreds of thousands of clones, approximately 83% of them seen once. Sequenced material: PBMCs or T cells enriched from blood (not recorded which). All receptors derive from a woman aged 40 to 50 with acute COVID-19. CDR3s include the opening cysteine and the closing phenylalanine or tryptophan. The D gene is left open where the match is weak.

V	D	J	DNA	CDR3
TRBV2	-	TRBJ1-1	TGTGCCATCCGTGAAGGGGCTGGCACTGAAGCTTTCTTT	CAIREGAGTEAFF
TRBV11-2	-	TRBJ2-7	TGTGCCAGCAGCCTCACCTCTAGCTCCCTACGCGAGCAGTACTTC	CASSLTSSSLREQYF
TRBV4-2	TRBD2	TRBJ2-1	TGTGCCAGCAGCCAGAAACTAGCGGGCCCATACAATGAGCAGTTCTTC	CASSQKLAGPYNEQFF
TRBV5-4	-	TRBJ2-1	TGTGCCAGCAGCTTGGTCGGGAGAGGGGATTTTTACAATGAGCAGTTCTTC	CASSLVGRGDFYNEQFF
TRBV24-1	-	TRBJ1-5	TGTGCCACCAGTGGAACGGACAGATCTTACAATCAGCCCCAGCATTTT	CATSGTDRSYNQPQHF
TRBV11-2	-	TRBJ1-3	TGTGCCAGCAGCCCAGGGTGGGCTGGAAACACCATATATTTT	CASSPGWAGNTIYF
TRBV28	-	TRBJ2-3	TGTGCCAGCATAGCGGAATCCACAGATACGCAGTATTTT	CASIAESTDTQYF
TRBV29-1	-	TRBJ2-1	TGCAGCGTTGAAGATCTTCAAGGGGCCCATGAGCAGTTCTTC	CSVEDLQGAHEQFF
TRBV9	TRBD2	TRBJ2-1	TGTGCCAGCAGCGTAGGGTTAGCGGGAGGAAACAATGAGCAGTTCTTC	CASSVGLAGGNNEQFF
TRBV9	-	TRBJ2-1	TGTGCCAGCAACGGAGGTGCCGGTGAGCAGTTCTTC	CASNGGAGEQFF
TRBV9	-	TRBJ1-2	TGTGCCAGCAGCGTATCCATAATTCCCCCGGGAAGAGATGGTGGCTACACCTTC	CASSVSIIPPGRDGGYTF